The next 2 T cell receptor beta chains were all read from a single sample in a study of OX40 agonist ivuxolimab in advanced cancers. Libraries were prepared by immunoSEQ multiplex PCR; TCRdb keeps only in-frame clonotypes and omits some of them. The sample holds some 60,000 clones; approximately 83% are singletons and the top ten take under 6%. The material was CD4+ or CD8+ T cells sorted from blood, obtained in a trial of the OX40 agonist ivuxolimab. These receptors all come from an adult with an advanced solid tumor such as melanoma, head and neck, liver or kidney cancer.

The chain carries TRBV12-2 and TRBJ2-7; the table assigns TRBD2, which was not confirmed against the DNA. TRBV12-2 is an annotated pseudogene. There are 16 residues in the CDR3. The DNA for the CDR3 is TGTGCAAGTCGCCCGCCCGAGGCTAGCGTAACCTACGAGCAGTACTTC. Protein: CASRPPEASVTYEQYF.

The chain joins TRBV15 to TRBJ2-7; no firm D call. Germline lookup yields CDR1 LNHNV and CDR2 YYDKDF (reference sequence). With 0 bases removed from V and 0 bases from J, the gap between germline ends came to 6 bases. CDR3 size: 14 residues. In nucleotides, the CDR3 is TGTGCCACCAGCAGAGACAGTTACTCCTACGAGCAGTACTTC. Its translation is CATSRDSYSYEQYF.